The present entry profiles one T cell receptor (beta chain) with its context. This CDR3 contains 13 residues. V was shortened by 5 bases and J by 5 bases, with 12 bases between the two germline ends. Germline CDR1 reads SEHNR; CDR2 reads FQNEAQ (reference sequence). The record originates from a study of blood T cell repertoires in COVID-19. Study details: Sources were T cells, B-cell-depleted T cells, or PBMCs; the material itself was cDNA or gDNA.

Original data processing: Using reference gene primer amplification, nucleated cell counts were estimated. The assay was immunoSEQ multiplex PCR, and TCRdb's table has in-frame clones only and misses some. D and trimming were read from the DNA, whereas the V and J calls and clone size are those reported in that table. Here the sample spans roughly 520,000 clones, around 87% being singletons. The sample consisted of PBMCs or T cells enriched from blood (not recorded which). The sequence was obtained from a woman between 40 and 55 years old who had recovered from COVID-19. V usage is TRBV7-9 and J usage is TRBJ1-1; D gene uncertain. The CDR3 spells CASSETAGTEAFF. In nucleotides, the CDR3 is TGTGCCAGCAGCGAAACTGCGGGGACTGAAGCTTTCTTT.